This T cell receptor beta chain was recovered during a study of response to subunit inactivated influenza vaccine. Only a few counts were recorded for this clonotype. Germline CDR1 SGDLS, CDR2 YYNGEE. This CDR3 spans 15 amino acids. Trimming removed 4 bases at V and 5 bases at J, with 18 bases between. TCRdb re-analysed the RT-PCR reads in MiXCR, keeping a single row per CDR3 protein. The table includes around 480,000 distinct CDR3 sequences, approximately 15% detected once. The V gene is TRBV9, the J gene TRBJ2-5; possibly TRBD2 for D (7 bases). This specimen consisted of CD4+ T cells sorted from PBMCs, obtained about 24 months after vaccination. The clonotype was recovered from a man between 50 and 69 years old who received an inactivated influenza vaccine. Here the CDR3 reads CASSPEGGVWETQYF. The CDR3 coding sequence is TGTGCCAGCAGCCCGGAGGGGGGGGTCTGGGAGACCCAGTACTTC.